Sequencing of this T cell receptor (beta chain) was carried out in a study of Graves' ophthalmopathy and Graves' hyperthyroidism. TCR beta CDR3 regions were amplified from RNA transcripts. HTBI primers served in a first-round RT-PCR, which a second-round multiplex PCR followed. TCRdb ran MiXCR on the multiplex PCR reads and lists one entry per CDR3 protein. This table has roughly 220,000 distinct CDR3 sequences, around 42% appearing once. This clonotype was seen only a few times. As yet, its antigen is unknown. Overall study results and limits: Blood also held most thyroid clonotypes expanded above 0.001 frequency.

Active ophthalmopathy (CAS at least 3, NOSPECS at least 4), lasting under 3 months. The sequenced sample was peripheral blood. The TCR comes from an adult man with Graves' ophthalmopathy.

The CDR3 loop is CASSRPGQSSYEQYF. The CDR3 region has the DNA TGTGCCAGCAGTCGCCCCGGGCAGAGCTCCTACGAGCAGTACTTC. The genes are TRBV18 and TRBJ2-7; no clear D. The CDR3 totals 15 residues. The V gene's germline CDR1 is KGHSH and CDR2 LQKENI. The V end was cut by 8 bases, the J end by 0 bases, with 17 bases between. The variable domain in full, with the rest retrieved from reference TRBV18 and TRBJ2-7, is NAGVMQNPRHLVRRRGQEARLRCSPMKGHSHVYWYRQLPEEGLKFMVYLQKENIIDESGMPKERFSAEFPKEGPSILRIQQVVRGDSAAYFCASSRPGQSSYEQYFGPGTRLTVT.